This T cell receptor (beta chain) was recovered during a study of molecular identifiers for immune sequencing clone quantification. The study's findings and limits: Among effectors, clones above 20 RNA copies held over 99% of molecules; among naive cells, under 1%.

CDR1 and CDR2 (germline): SGHAT, FQNNGV. The CDR3 sequence is 17 residues long. V shed 0 bases, J shed 0 bases, and the junction held 6 bases outside the gene matches. Naive CD8 sequencing libraries were generated from roughly 20,000 to 1,000,000 sorted cells, with 10%, 30% or 50% RNA as input. Sorting captured naive CD8 T cells as CD8+CD4-CCR7+CD45RA+. Libraries of bulk TCR were made by previously described methods (with listed TCR primers). One entry per CDR3 protein, called by TCRdb with MiXCR from the PCR reads. The repertoire holds under 650,000 distinct CDR3 sequences, with about 20% as singletons. On this clonotype itself: Its matching antigen is unknown.

The J gene is TRBJ2-7, the V gene TRBV11-2, with TRBD2 matching over 9 bases. The sequence came from a human donor in good health. Some libraries in this study had Jurkat cell RNA spiked in. What was sequenced was naive CD8+ T cells from blood, with Jurkat cell RNA spiked in. Indicated subset: FACS-sorted CD8+CD4-CCR7+CD45RA+ naive T cells. Here the CDR3 reads CASSLEGSGSLSYEQYF. The CDR3 coding sequence is TGTGCCAGCAGCTTAGAAGGTAGCGGGAGCCTCTCCTACGAGCAGTACTTC.